The 9 T cell receptor beta chains reported below all come from one sample, sequenced in a study of blood T cell repertoires in COVID-19. Repertoires were generated with immunoSEQ multiplex PCR, while TCRdb's copy carries only in-frame clones and drops some. The sample contains roughly 46,000 clones, around 90% of which appear only once. The material sequenced was peripheral blood. Receptors were obtained from a human donor with active COVID-19. The donor label of this sample is uncertain.

V gene TRBV7-3 combines with J gene TRBJ1-2; 8 bases are shared with TRBD1. J gave up 7 bases and V 4 bases, and 5 bases lay outside the gene matches. The CDR3 consists of 13 residues. Germline CDR1 SGHTA, CDR2 FQGTGA. This CDR3 is CASSSGTGFGYTF. The CDR3 coding sequence is TGTGCCAGCAGCTCCGGGACAGGTTTTGGCTACACCTTC.

The V gene is TRBV28, the J gene TRBJ1-2, with D unresolved. Germline V gene data show CDR1 as MDHEN and CDR2 as SYDVKM. The V end was cut by 4 bases, the J end by 4 bases, with 16 bases between. This CDR3 is built from 15 residues. The CDR3 DNA follows: TGTGCCAGCAGTTCCCCTCCGGAGACGGCCTATGGCTACACCTTC. It specifies CASSSPPETAYGYTF.

This clone was seen just once. This sample also contains other DNA sequences that code for the same CDR3. This chain uses TRBV2 with TRBJ2-5; TRBD1 matches 7 bases. V dropped 1 base and J dropped 4; count of bases not matched to a gene: 0. The CDR3 contains 13 residues. Germline V CDR1 and CDR2: SNHLY, FYNNEI. The CDR3 sequence is CASSEGTGETQYF. CDR3 DNA: TGTGCCAGCAGTGAAGGGACAGGAGAGACCCAGTACTTC.

The rearrangement joins TRBV6-5 to TRBJ2-7, with TRBD1 as a possible D gene (5 bases). V lost 0 bases, J lost 3 bases, and 15 bases lay in between. CDR3 size: 16 residues. Germline V lookup: CDR1 MNHEY, CDR2 SVGAGI. In nucleotides, the CDR3 is TGTGCCAGCAGTTACTCGGATTTGAAAAGGGGCTACGAGCAGTACTTC. This sequence encodes CASSYSDLKRGYEQYF.

The rearrangement joins TRBV19 to TRBJ1-3, with TRBD1 identical over 8 bases. Unmatched junction bases numbered 7, after V lost 3 bases and J lost 6 bases. The CDR3 extends over 15 amino acids. Germline values: CDR1 LNHDA, CDR2 SQIVND (reference sequence). CDR3 DNA sequence: TGTGCCAGTAGTATTGTGAGACAGGGGAAAAACACCATATATTTT. Amino acids: CASSIVRQGKNTIYF. Full variable domain (outside the CDR3, taken from reference TRBV19 and TRBJ1-3): DGGITQSPKYLFRKEGQNVTLSCEQNLNHDAMYWYRQDPGQGLRLIYYSQIVNDFQKGDIAEGYSVSREKKESFPLTVTSAQKNPTAFYLCASSIVRQGKNTIYFGEGSWLTVV.

V usage is TRBV15 and J usage is TRBJ2-3; no clear D. Germline V gene data show CDR1 as LNHNV and CDR2 as YYDKDF (reference sequence). The V and J ends lost 1 base and 0 bases respectively, with 8 bases between them. The CDR3 covers 15 residues. The CDR3 loop is CATSRVADSTDTQYF. The CDR3 DNA reads as TGTGCCACCAGCAGAGTCGCGGATAGCACAGATACGCAGTATTTT.

The rearrangement joins TRBV15 to TRBJ1-2, with TRBD1 as a possible D gene (6 bases). The germline V gene encodes CDR1 LNHNV and CDR2 YYDKDF (reference sequence). The CDR3 loop spans 16 amino acids. V dropped 0 bases and J dropped 7 bases, with 18 bases sitting between them. The CDR3 sequence: CATSRDWVGTSVGYTF. The CDR3 coding sequence is TGTGCCACCAGCAGAGACTGGGTTGGGACATCGGTTGGCTACACCTTC.

As for this clone: One end of the junction fails to match germline, which may point to a read error. This sequence joins TRBV19 and TRBJ1-5; TRBD1 is a possible D gene (5 bases). Per germline, CDR1 LNHDA and CDR2 SQIVND (reference sequence). This CDR3 comprises 18 residues. The CDR3 DNA is TGTGCCAGTAATATAAAAACTCGGGGGATATATAGCAATCAGCCCCAGCATTTT. This sequence encodes CASNIKTRGIYSNQPQHF.

The chain uses TRBV20-1 and TRBJ1-4; D is ambiguous. Germline values: CDR1 DFQATT, CDR2 SNEGSKA (reference sequence). CDR3 size: 14 residues. V was shortened by 3 bases and J by 8 bases, with 16 bases between the two germline ends. CDR3 protein: CSASPSGFREKLFF. CDR3 sequence (DNA): TGCAGTGCTAGTCCATCGGGGTTTCGCGAAAAACTGTTTTTT.